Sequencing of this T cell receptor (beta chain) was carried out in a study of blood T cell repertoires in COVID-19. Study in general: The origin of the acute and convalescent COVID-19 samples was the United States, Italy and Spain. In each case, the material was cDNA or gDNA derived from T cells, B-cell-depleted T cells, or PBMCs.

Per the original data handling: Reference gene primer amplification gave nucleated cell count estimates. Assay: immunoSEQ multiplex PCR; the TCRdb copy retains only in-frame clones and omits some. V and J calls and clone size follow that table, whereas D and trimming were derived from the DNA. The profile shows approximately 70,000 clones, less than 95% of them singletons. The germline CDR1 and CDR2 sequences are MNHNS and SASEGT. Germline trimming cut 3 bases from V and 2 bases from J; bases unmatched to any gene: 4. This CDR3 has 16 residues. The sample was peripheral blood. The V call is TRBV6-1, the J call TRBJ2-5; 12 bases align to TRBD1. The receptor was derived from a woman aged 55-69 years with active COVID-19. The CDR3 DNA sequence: TGTGCCAGCAGTGACCGGGACAGGGGGCCTCAAGAGACCCAGTACTTC. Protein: CASSDRDRGPQETQYF.